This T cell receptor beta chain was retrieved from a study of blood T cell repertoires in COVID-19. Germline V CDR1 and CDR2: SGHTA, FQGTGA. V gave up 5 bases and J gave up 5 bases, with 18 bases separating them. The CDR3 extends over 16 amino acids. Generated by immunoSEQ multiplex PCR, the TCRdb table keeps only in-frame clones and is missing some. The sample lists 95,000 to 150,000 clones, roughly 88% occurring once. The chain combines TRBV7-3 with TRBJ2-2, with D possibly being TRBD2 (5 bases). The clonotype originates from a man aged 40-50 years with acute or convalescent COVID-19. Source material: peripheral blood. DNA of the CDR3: TGTGCCAGCAGCCCCCCCCGGGGTGAGGGAACCGGGGAGCTGTTTTTT. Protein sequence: CASSPPRGEGTGELFF.